This T cell receptor beta chain was found in a study of beta chain features in type 1 diabetes. This clone was found once. As yet, its antigen is unknown. Reverse transcribing all isolated RNA meant expressed TCRB transcripts were sequenced. TCRdb's table, derived via immunoSEQ multiplex PCR, lists solely in-frame clones and lacks some. The sample lists approximately 470,000 clones; around 30% were seen once. Study findings and constraints: VDJ junctions sequenced from type 1 diabetes patients showed fewer insertions and more deletions. Moderate yet significant TCRB CDR3 shortening was seen in Type 1 diabetes patients in all four CD4+ subsets.

The CDR3 extends over 14 amino acids. The V end was cut by 3 bases, the J end by 4 bases, with 12 bases between. The germline V gene has CDR1 KGHSH and CDR2 LQKENI. The clonotype originates from a man aged 18 to 29 in good health. The sequenced sample consisted of naive CD4+ T cells from blood. The gene calls are TRBV18 and TRBJ1-1; maybe TRBD1 (5 bases). CDR3 sequence reads: CASSPLTAGTEAFF. CDR3 coding DNA: TGTGCCAGCTCACCTCTGACAGCAGGCACTGAAGCTTTCTTT.